This T cell receptor (beta chain) was identified during a study of cytomegalovirus exposure and HLA in healthy donors. Primers for the PCR totalled 60 Vbeta and 13 Jbeta. Sequencing used immunoSEQ multiplex PCR; TCRdb keeps in-frame clones, though not all of them. The repertoire has about 130,000 clones, over 70% of them found once; the top ten carry approximately 1.2%. Germline values: CDR1 SEHNR, CDR2 FQNEAQ (reference sequence). This CDR3 comprises 17 residues. Trimming stripped 0 bases from V and 1 base from J, with 15 bases between. This chain connects TRBV7-9 to TRBJ1-1; D unclear. Sequencing was performed on PBMCs. This sequence originates from a female donor in good health and CMV-seronegative. CDR3: CASSLADSHPTNTEAFF. The CDR3 bases are TGTGCCAGCAGCTTAGCGGACTCCCACCCAACGAACACTGAAGCTTTCTTT.